This record covers a single TCR beta chain. The antigen is undetermined. A universal primer site was created by template switching, with the cDNA bearing unique molecular identifiers. TCRdb redid the calling of the 5' RACE reads with MiXCR, one entry per CDR3 protein. The table records 400,000 to 600,000 distinct CDR3 sequences, 20% to 25% of them present only once. V lost 4 bases, J lost 5 bases, and 5 bases stayed unmatched. The CDR3 loop spans 16 amino acids. These data belong to a study of identical twins. Broader study findings: For monozygotic twins, models underestimated out-of-frame TCR alpha sharing. Reduced insertions were recorded for abundant cord blood beta clonotypes, with no such pattern in memory repertoires.

These sequences were also reported in another study, on yellow fever vaccine responses in identical twins. That work adds: Twins reportedly appeared to share part of their vaccine T cell response while keeping part individual.

The chain recombines TRBV12-3 or TRBV12-4 with TRBJ1-6, with 10 bases lining up with TRBD1. The source material was CD4+ T cells sorted from blood. The receptor comes from a woman between 18 and 29 years old in good health. The CDR3 is CASSSRDRGNNSPLHF. In DNA form, the CDR3 reads TGTGCCAGCAGTTCCCGGGACAGGGGAAATAATTCACCCCTCCACTTT.